A selection of T cell receptor beta chains follows, all from one sample in a study of tumor-infiltrating lymphocytes in primary liver carcinoma. Each CDR3 protein gets one entry after TCRdb re-called the multiplex PCR reads with MiXCR. Of some 110,000 distinct CDR3 sequences in the sample, roughly 80% were seen once. What was sequenced was liver tumor tissue from sampling region 3. These receptors were collected from a man aged 40-55 years with primary liver carcinoma and hepatitis B virus infection. Both conserved end residues are part of each CDR3. A D gene is named only where the DNA matches it firmly. A clone size is listed for some rows: how often the clone was seen (once, few, many), or a class if it is expanded.

CDR3 length: 17; D gene: .; clone size: .; J gene: TRBJ2-1; V gene: TRBV7-3; CDR3 protein: CASSPSTTRGPYNEQFF; CDR3 DNA: TGTGCCAGCAGCCCTAGTACTACTAGAGGCCCCTACAATGAGCAGTTCTTC
CDR3 length: 15; D gene: TRBD2; clone size: .; J gene: TRBJ2-3; V gene: TRBV10-2; CDR3 protein: CASSDSASGRDTQYF; CDR3 DNA: TGCGCCAGCAGTGACTCGGCTAGCGGGAGGGATACGCAGTATTTT
CDR3 length: 16; D gene: .; clone size: .; J gene: TRBJ2-7; V gene: TRBV11-1; CDR3 protein: CASSSGPEQGSYKQYF; CDR3 DNA: TGTGCCAGCAGCTCTGGTCCGGAACAGGGTTCCTACAAGCAATACTTC
CDR3 length: 17; D gene: .; clone size: .; J gene: TRBJ2-2; V gene: TRBV4-1; CDR3 protein: CASSQDPKPGAVAELFF; CDR3 DNA: TGCGCCAGCAGCCAAGACCCTAAGCCGGGGGCGGTCGCGGAGCTGTTTTTT
CDR3 length: 15; D gene: .; clone size: many; J gene: TRBJ2-1; V gene: TRBV20-1; CDR3 protein: CSATSGLSSYNEQFF; CDR3 DNA: TGCAGTGCTACCTCCGGACTGAGCTCCTACAATGAGCAGTTCTTC
CDR3 length: 16; D gene: TRBD1; clone size: many; J gene: TRBJ1-5; V gene: TRBV28; CDR3 protein: CASRQGVGRPNQPQHF; CDR3 DNA: TGTGCCAGCAGGCAGGGGGTGGGACGGCCCAATCAGCCCCAGCATTTT
CDR3 length: 18; D gene: TRBD1; clone size: .; J gene: TRBJ1-6; V gene: TRBV28; CDR3 protein: CASQSGTGGEMENSPLHF; CDR3 DNA: TGTGCTAGTCAATCAGGGACAGGGGGCGAGATGGAGAATTCACCCCTCCACTTT
CDR3 length: 12; D gene: .; clone size: .; J gene: TRBJ1-1; V gene: TRBV29-1; CDR3 protein: CSAGRVNTVAFF; CDR3 DNA: TGCAGCGCAGGACGGGTGAACACTGTAGCTTTCTTC
CDR3 length: 14; D gene: .; clone size: .; J gene: TRBJ1-1; V gene: TRBV6-2/TRBV6-3; CDR3 protein: CASLRGGMNSDAFF; CDR3 DNA: TGTGCCAGTCTGCGAGGGGGGATGAACAGTGATGCTTTCTTT
CDR3 length: 15; D gene: TRBD1; clone size: once; J gene: TRBJ1-6; V gene: TRBV28; CDR3 protein: CAISHGTVGNSPLHF; CDR3 DNA: TGTGCCATCAGTCATGGGACAGTTGGAAATTCACCCCTCCACTTC
CDR3 length: 15; D gene: TRBD1; clone size: few; J gene: TRBJ1-4; V gene: TRBV18; CDR3 protein: CASSPFRTGAEKLFF; CDR3 DNA: TGTGCCAGCTCACCCTTCCGGACAGGGGCCGAAAAACTGTTTTTT
CDR3 length: 14; D gene: .; clone size: .; J gene: TRBJ2-3; V gene: TRBV20-1; CDR3 protein: CSARPWDRSDTQYF; CDR3 DNA: TGCAGTGCTAGACCCTGGGACCGCTCAGATACGCAGTATTTT
CDR3 length: 13; D gene: .; clone size: .; J gene: TRBJ2-5; V gene: TRBV12-3/TRBV12-4; CDR3 protein: CAINLVQGETQYF; CDR3 DNA: TGTGCCATCAATTTGGTCCAGGGAGAGACCCAGTACTTC
CDR3 length: 12; D gene: .; clone size: .; J gene: TRBJ2-1; V gene: TRBV29-1; CDR3 protein: CSVDSGIHKQFF; CDR3 DNA: TGCAGCGTAGATTCAGGAATCCATAAGCAGTTCTTC
CDR3 length: 15; D gene: TRBD2; clone size: .; J gene: TRBJ2-3; V gene: TRBV11-1; CDR3 protein: CAISPGGLQGATQYF; CDR3 DNA: TGTGCCATCAGCCCGGGGGGACTCCAGGGTGCAACACAGTATTTT
CDR3 length: 16; D gene: TRBD2; clone size: .; J gene: TRBJ2-2; V gene: TRBV11-2; CDR3 protein: CTSSLVASGGTGELFF; CDR3 DNA: TGTACCAGCAGCTTAGTTGCCAGCGGGGGCACCGGGGAGCTGTTTTTT
CDR3 length: 12; D gene: TRBD1; clone size: .; J gene: TRBJ2-1; V gene: TRBV29-1; CDR3 protein: CSVKIPGQLRFF; CDR3 DNA: TGCAGCGTTAAAATCCCGGGACAGTTGAGGTTCTTC
CDR3 length: 16; D gene: TRBD2; clone size: .; J gene: TRBJ2-2; V gene: TRBV6-1; CDR3 protein: CASSEIAGVSTGELIF; CDR3 DNA: TGTGCCAGCAGTGAAATTGCGGGGGTAAGCACCGGGGAGCTGATTTTT
CDR3 length: 13; D gene: TRBD1; clone size: .; J gene: TRBJ2-7; V gene: TRBV11-3; CDR3 protein: CASSVGQTYEQYF; CDR3 DNA: TGTGCCAGCAGCGTGGGACAGACCTACGAGCAATATTTC
CDR3 length: 15; D gene: .; clone size: few; J gene: TRBJ2-2; V gene: TRBV11-2; CDR3 protein: CASSPWTANTGELLF; CDR3 DNA: TGTGCCAGTAGTCCATGGACTGCGAACACCGGGGAACTGCTTTTT
CDR3 length: 17; D gene: .; clone size: .; J gene: TRBJ2-3; V gene: TRBV5-4; CDR3 protein: CASNTSRARTSTDTQYF; CDR3 DNA: TGTGCCAGCAACACTTCCCGCGCGCGAACTAGCACAGATACACAGTATTTT
CDR3 length: 17; D gene: TRBD2; clone size: .; J gene: TRBJ2-7; V gene: TRBV4-1; CDR3 protein: CACGQVYSGRPSYEQYF; CDR3 DNA: TGCGCCTGCGGCCAAGTCTATAGCGGGAGGCCCTCCTACGAGCAGTACTTC
CDR3 length: 14; D gene: .; clone size: .; J gene: TRBJ2-7; V gene: TRBV29-1; CDR3 protein: CSARQGTRSYEQYF; CDR3 DNA: TGCAGCGCCAGACAAGGGACTCGTAGCTACGAGCAGTACTTC
CDR3 length: 11; D gene: .; clone size: .; J gene: TRBJ2-1; V gene: TRBV29-1; CDR3 protein: CSGLSGGERFF; CDR3 DNA: TGCAGCGGTTTGAGCGGCGGTGAGCGGTTCTTC
CDR3 length: 13; D gene: TRBD2; clone size: .; J gene: TRBJ2-5; V gene: TRBV12-3/TRBV12-4; CDR3 protein: CARSLSGIETQYF; CDR3 DNA: TGTGCCAGGAGTTTAAGCGGGATAGAGACCCAGTACTTC
CDR3 length: 14; D gene: .; clone size: .; J gene: TRBJ2-2; V gene: TRBV29-1; CDR3 protein: CSVEGIRDTGELFF; CDR3 DNA: TGCAGCGTTGAAGGGATTAGAGACACCGGGGAGCTGTTTTTT
CDR3 length: 16; D gene: TRBD1; clone size: .; J gene: TRBJ1-5; V gene: TRBV6-6; CDR3 protein: CTSSYGDRVNNQPQHF; CDR3 DNA: TGTACCAGCAGTTACGGCGACAGGGTGAACAATCAGCCCCAGCATTTT
CDR3 length: 14; D gene: .; clone size: .; J gene: TRBJ2-1; V gene: TRBV7-8; CDR3 protein: CASSPVDRGNEQFF; CDR3 DNA: TGTGCCAGCAGCCCAGTCGACCGCGGGAATGAGCAGTTCTTC
CDR3 length: 12; D gene: .; clone size: .; J gene: TRBJ2-7; V gene: TRBV11-2; CDR3 protein: CASSRGGCEQYF; CDR3 DNA: TGTGCTAGCAGTCGCGGGGGCTGCGAGCAGTACTTC
CDR3 length: 15; D gene: TRBD2; clone size: .; J gene: TRBJ2-1; V gene: TRBV4-2; CDR3 protein: CASSQVTSGGNEQFF; CDR3 DNA: TGTGCCAGCAGCCAAGTGACTAGCGGGGGTAATGAGCAGTTCTTC
CDR3 length: 17; D gene: TRBD2; clone size: .; J gene: TRBJ2-1; V gene: TRBV11-2; CDR3 protein: CASSPRGSGTIYNEQLF; CDR3 DNA: TGTGCCAGCAGCCCCCGCGGTAGCGGGACTATCTACAATGAGCAACTCTTC
CDR3 length: 15; D gene: TRBD2; clone size: .; J gene: TRBJ2-3; V gene: TRBV4-3; CDR3 protein: CASSQDALAVDTRYF; CDR3 DNA: TGCGCCAGCAGCCAAGATGCCCTAGCGGTAGATACGCGGTATTTT
CDR3 length: 16; D gene: .; clone size: once; J gene: TRBJ1-5; V gene: TRBV6-1; CDR3 protein: CAISPVDRNSNQPQHF; CDR3 DNA: TGTGCCATCAGCCCCGTAGACAGAAATAGCAATCAGCCCCAGCATTTT
CDR3 length: 15; D gene: .; clone size: .; J gene: TRBJ2-7; V gene: TRBV29-1; CDR3 protein: CSVAIGWGMSYEQYF; CDR3 DNA: TGCAGCGTTGCGATTGGATGGGGGATGTCCTACGAGCAGTACTTC
CDR3 length: 15; D gene: .; clone size: once; J gene: TRBJ2-3; V gene: TRBV6-2/TRBV6-3; CDR3 protein: CVSSYLLQGTDTHYF; CDR3 DNA: TGTGTCAGCAGTTACTTGTTGCAGGGCACAGATACGCATTATTTT
CDR3 length: 18; D gene: TRBD2; clone size: .; J gene: TRBJ2-3; V gene: TRBV10-3; CDR3 protein: CAISASSMTSGGTDAQYF; CDR3 DNA: TGCGCCATCAGTGCATCCTCAATGACTAGCGGGGGCACAGATGCGCAGTATTTT
CDR3 length: 13; D gene: TRBD1; clone size: .; J gene: TRBJ2-7; V gene: TRBV11-1; CDR3 protein: CASRGKRPYEQYF; CDR3 DNA: TGTGCTAGCAGGGGGAAGCGACCCTACGAGCAGTATTTC
CDR3 length: 16; D gene: TRBD1; clone size: .; J gene: TRBJ2-3; V gene: TRBV6-5; CDR3 protein: CASSISSQGAPDTQYF; CDR3 DNA: TGTGCCAGCAGTATCTCATCACAGGGGGCCCCAGATACGCAGTATTTT
CDR3 length: 15; D gene: .; clone size: .; J gene: TRBJ2-5; V gene: TRBV4-1; CDR3 protein: CASNQDMWTKDTQYF; CDR3 DNA: TGCGCCAGCAACCAAGATATGTGGACTAAGGATACCCAGTACTTC
CDR3 length: 16; D gene: TRBD2; clone size: .; J gene: TRBJ2-3; V gene: TRBV7-8; CDR3 protein: CAGSYGLANDTDTQYF; CDR3 DNA: TGTGCCGGCAGCTACGGACTAGCGAACGACACAGATACGCAATATTTT
CDR3 length: 15; D gene: .; clone size: few; J gene: TRBJ2-3; V gene: TRBV4-3; CDR3 protein: CASSRRQGGTCTQYF; CDR3 DNA: TGCGCCAGCAGCCGCCGGCAGGGGGGGACATGTACGCAGTATTTT
CDR3 length: 17; D gene: TRBD2; clone size: .; J gene: TRBJ2-1; V gene: TRBV5-1; CDR3 protein: CASSHGGSGIHVNEQFF; CDR3 DNA: TGCGCCAGTAGCCACGGAGGAAGCGGGATTCATGTTAACGAGCAGTTCTTC
CDR3 length: 15; D gene: TRBD2; clone size: .; J gene: TRBJ2-3; V gene: TRBV6-5; CDR3 protein: CARSLSTGGSYTQYF; CDR3 DNA: TGTGCCAGAAGTCTCTCGACGGGAGGGTCGTATACGCAGTATTTT
CDR3 length: 15; D gene: TRBD1; clone size: .; J gene: TRBJ2-7; V gene: TRBV6-1; CDR3 protein: CASREGQGYSYVQYF; CDR3 DNA: TGTGCCAGCAGAGAGGGACAGGGTTACTCCTACGTGCAGTACTTC
CDR3 length: 15; D gene: TRBD1; clone size: .; J gene: TRBJ2-5; V gene: TRBV5-5; CDR3 protein: CASRLAKTGGETQHF; CDR3 DNA: TGTGCCAGCCGCTTAGCCAAAACAGGGGGAGAGACCCAGCACTTC
CDR3 length: 16; D gene: .; clone size: .; J gene: TRBJ1-5; V gene: TRBV6-1; CDR3 protein: CASSPQGLTLNQSQHF; CDR3 DNA: TGCGCCAGCAGTCCGCAGGGGCTGACCCTAAATCAGTCCCAACATTTT
CDR3 length: 16; D gene: .; clone size: .; J gene: TRBJ1-6; V gene: TRBV4-3; CDR3 protein: CAISSWERGKNSPLHF; CDR3 DNA: TGCGCCATCAGCTCCTGGGAGAGGGGAAAGAATTCACCCCTCCACTTT